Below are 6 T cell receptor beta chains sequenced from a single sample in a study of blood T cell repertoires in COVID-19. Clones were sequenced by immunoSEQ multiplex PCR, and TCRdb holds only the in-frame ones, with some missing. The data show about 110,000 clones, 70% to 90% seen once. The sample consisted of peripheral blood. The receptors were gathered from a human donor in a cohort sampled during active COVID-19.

DNA for the CDR3: TGTGCCAGCAGTGAAAGAGGGCGCGGAGGGCCGGGGTCTGGGGCCAACGTCCTGACTTTC. Its translation is CASSERGRGGPGSGANVLTF. The chain has TRBV2 and TRBJ2-6; perhaps TRBD2 as D (6 bases). The CDR3 has 20 amino acids. With 2 bases removed from V and 1 base from J, the gap between germline ends came to 21 bases. Germline loops: CDR1 SNHLY, CDR2 FYNNEI.

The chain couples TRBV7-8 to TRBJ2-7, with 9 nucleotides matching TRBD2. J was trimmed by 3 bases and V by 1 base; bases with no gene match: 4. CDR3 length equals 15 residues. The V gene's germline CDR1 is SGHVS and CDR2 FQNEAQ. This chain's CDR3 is CASSLVVAGDYEQYF. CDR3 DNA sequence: TGTGCCAGCAGCTTAGTTGTAGCGGGAGACTACGAGCAGTACTTC.

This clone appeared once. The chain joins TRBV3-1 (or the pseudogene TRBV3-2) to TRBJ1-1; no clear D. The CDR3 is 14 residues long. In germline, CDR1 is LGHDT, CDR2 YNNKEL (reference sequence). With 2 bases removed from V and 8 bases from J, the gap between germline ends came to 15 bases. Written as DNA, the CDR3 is TGTGCCAGCAGCCAAACCATCAGAACGATAGAAGCTTTCTTT. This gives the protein CASSQTIRTIEAFF.

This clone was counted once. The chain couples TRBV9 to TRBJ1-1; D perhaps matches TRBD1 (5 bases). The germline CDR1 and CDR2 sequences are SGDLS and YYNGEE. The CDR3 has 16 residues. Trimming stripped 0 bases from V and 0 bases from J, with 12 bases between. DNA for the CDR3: TGTGCCAGCAGCGTAGGGCAGGGCCCTTTGAACACTGAAGCTTTCTTT. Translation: CASSVGQGPLNTEAFF.

The CDR3: CASSGRGAQETQYF. The CDR3 DNA reads TGTGCCAGCAGTGGGCGGGGGGCTCAAGAGACCCAGTACTTC. The rearrangement uses TRBV6-2 or TRBV6-3 and TRBJ2-5, with 8 positions matching TRBD2. Trimming cost V 5 bases and J 2 bases; bases outside gene matches: 4. Looked up from germline, CDR1 is MNHEY and CDR2 is SVGEGT. CDR3 length: 14 residues.

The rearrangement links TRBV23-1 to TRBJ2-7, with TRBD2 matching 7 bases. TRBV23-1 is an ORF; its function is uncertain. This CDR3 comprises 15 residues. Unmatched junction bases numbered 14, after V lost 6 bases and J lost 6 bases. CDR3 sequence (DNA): TGCGCCAGCAGCCCAAAGGGAGGGAACCCTCGCGAGCAGTACTTC. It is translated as CASSPKGGNPREQYF.